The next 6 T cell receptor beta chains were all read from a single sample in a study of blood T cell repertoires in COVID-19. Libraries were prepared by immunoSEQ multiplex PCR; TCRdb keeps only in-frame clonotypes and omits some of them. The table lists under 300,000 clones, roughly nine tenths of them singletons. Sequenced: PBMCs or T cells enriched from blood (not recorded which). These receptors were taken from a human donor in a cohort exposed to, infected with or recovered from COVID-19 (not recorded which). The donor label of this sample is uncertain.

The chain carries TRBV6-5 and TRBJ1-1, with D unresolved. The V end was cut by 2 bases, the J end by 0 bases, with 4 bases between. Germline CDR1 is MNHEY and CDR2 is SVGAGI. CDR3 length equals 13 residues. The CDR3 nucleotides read TGTGCCAGCAGTTACAACATGAACACTGAAGCTTTCTTT. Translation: CASSYNMNTEAFF.

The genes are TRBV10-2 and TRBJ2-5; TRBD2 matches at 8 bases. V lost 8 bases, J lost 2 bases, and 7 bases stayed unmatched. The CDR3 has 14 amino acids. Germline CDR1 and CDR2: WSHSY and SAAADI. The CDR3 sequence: CASVGGGTQETQYF. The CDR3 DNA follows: TGCGCCAGCGTGGGCGGGGGGACTCAAGAGACCCAGTACTTC.

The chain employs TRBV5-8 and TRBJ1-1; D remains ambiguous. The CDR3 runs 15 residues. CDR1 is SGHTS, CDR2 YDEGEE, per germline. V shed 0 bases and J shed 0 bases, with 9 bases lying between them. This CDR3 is CASSLARSMNTEAFF. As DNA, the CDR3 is TGTGCCAGCAGCTTGGCCCGGTCGATGAACACTGAAGCTTTCTTT.

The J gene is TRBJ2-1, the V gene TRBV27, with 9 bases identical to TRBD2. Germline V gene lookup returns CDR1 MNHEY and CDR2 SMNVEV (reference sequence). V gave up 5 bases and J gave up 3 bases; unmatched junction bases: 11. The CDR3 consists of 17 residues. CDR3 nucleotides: TGTGCCAGCAGTCCGATGGGGCGGGGGGGCTACTACAATGAGCAGTTCTTC. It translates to CASSPMGRGGYYNEQFF.

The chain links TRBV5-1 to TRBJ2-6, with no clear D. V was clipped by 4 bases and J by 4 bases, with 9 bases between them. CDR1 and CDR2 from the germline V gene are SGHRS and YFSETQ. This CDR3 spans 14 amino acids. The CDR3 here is CASSLGLGANVLTF. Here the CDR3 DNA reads TGCGCCAGCAGCCTAGGCCTGGGGGCCAACGTCCTGACTTTC.

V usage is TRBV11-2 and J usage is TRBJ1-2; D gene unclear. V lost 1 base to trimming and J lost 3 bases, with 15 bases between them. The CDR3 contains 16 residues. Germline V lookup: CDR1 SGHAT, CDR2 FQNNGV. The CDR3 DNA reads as TGTGCCAGCAGCTTAGGAATAGGGAGAGACTACTATGGCTACACCTTC. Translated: CASSLGIGRDYYGYTF.